One sample yielded the 28 T cell receptor beta chains listed below, sequenced in a study of T cells in localized non-small cell lung cancer. The table came from immunoSEQ multiplex PCR; TCRdb's copy has only in-frame clones and leaves some out. The sample has roughly 38,000 clones, more than 80% seen once; the top ten hold under 7%. Sequencing was performed on peripheral blood mononuclear cells, taken before any cancer treatment. The receptors come from a male donor aged 60 or older with stage II lung adenocarcinoma.

The chain links TRBV4-2 to TRBJ1-1; TRBD1 matches at 8 bases. Unmatched junction bases numbered 8, after V lost 2 bases and J lost 6 bases. The CDR3 sequence is 15 residues long. Per germline, CDR1 LGHNA and CDR2 YNFKEQ. The CDR3 sequence: CASSQPGQGSAEAFF. CDR3 coding DNA: TGTGCCAGCAGCCAACCAGGACAGGGTTCCGCTGAAGCTTTCTTT.

The J gene is TRBJ2-5, the V gene TRBV20-1; no clear D. With the DNA end fitting TRBJ2-7 better, the J assignment may be wrong. The germline V gene has CDR1 DFQATT and CDR2 SNEGSKA (reference sequence). The CDR3 has 11 amino acids. The CDR3, as DNA: TGCAGTGCTAGGTGGACGGTCGAGCAGTACTTC. Amino acids: CSARWTVEQYF.

This rearrangement joins TRBV5-4 to TRBJ1-1; D might be TRBD1 (5 bases). The CDR3 loop spans 14 amino acids. V dropped 4 bases and J dropped 0 bases, with 10 bases sitting between them. CDR1 is SGHNT and CDR2 is YYREEE in the germline V gene (reference sequence). The CDR3 spells CASSLRAVNTEAFF. In DNA, the CDR3 is TGTGCCAGCAGCCTCAGGGCAGTGAACACTGAAGCTTTCTTT.

This chain connects TRBV5-1 to TRBJ2-1; TRBD2 matches 7 bases. V trimming: 1 base; J trimming: 4 bases; junction bases outside the gene matches: 17. This CDR3 has 19 residues. The germline CDR1 and CDR2 sequences are SGHRS and YFSETQ. The CDR3 DNA sequence: TGCGCCAGCAGCTTGTGGGGGGGAGGGAACCCCTCTTTTTACAATGAGCAGTTCTTC. Encoded protein: CASSLWGGGNPSFYNEQFF.

This clone has a single count. This chain connects TRBV19 to TRBJ2-2; TRBD2 might be the D (6 bases). This CDR3 region has 13 residues. V dropped 10 bases and J dropped 3 bases, with 12 bases sitting between them. Germline V lookup: CDR1 LNHDA, CDR2 SQIVND (reference sequence). The CDR3 region has the DNA TGTGCCACTAAGGGGACTGACACCGGGGAGCTGTTTTTT. It specifies CATKGTDTGELFF.

V usage is TRBV7-9 and J usage is TRBJ1-1; D is uncertain. CDR1 and CDR2 (germline): SEHNR, FQNEAQ (reference sequence). The V and J ends lost 5 bases and 6 bases respectively, with 10 bases between them. This CDR3 is 12 amino acids long. The CDR3 here is CASSTPRAEAFF. CDR3 bases: TGTGCCAGCAGCACCCCCCGTGCTGAAGCTTTCTTT. The full variable domain, completed using reference TRBV7-9 and TRBJ1-1, is DTGVSQNPRHKITKRGQNVTFRCDPISEHNRLYWYRQTLGQGPEFLTYFQNEAQLEKSRLLSDRFSAERPKGSFSTLEIQRTEQGDSAMYLCASSTPRAEAFFGQGTRLTVV.

This clone was observed a handful of times. V is TRBV6-1 and J is TRBJ1-2; D is possibly TRBD1 (5 bases). The CDR3 has 12 residues. V lost 5 bases and J lost 4, with 8 bases in between. The germline V gene encodes CDR1 MNHNS and CDR2 SASEGT. CDR3 sequence reads: CASSLRGYGYTF. The CDR3 region has the DNA TGTGCCAGCAGTTTGAGGGGCTATGGCTACACCTTC.

This clone was counted a single time. The chain has TRBV19 and TRBJ2-1; possible D gene TRBD1, 6 bases. Germline lookup yields CDR1 LNHDA and CDR2 SQIVND (reference sequence). The CDR3 is 14 amino acids. Trimming took off 4 bases at V and 9 bases at J, with 16 bases between the two ends. This chain's CDR3 is CASSKISRGGEQFF. CDR3 nucleotides: TGTGCCAGTAGTAAGATATCCAGGGGCGGTGAGCAGTTCTTC.

The chain carries TRBV30 and TRBJ2-5, with TRBD2 matching over 10 bases. J gave up 5 bases and V 3 bases, and 12 bases lay outside the gene matches. Germline V lookup: CDR1 GTSNPN, CDR2 SVGIG (reference sequence). The length of the CDR3 is 16 residues. The CDR3 DNA reads as TGTGCCTGGAGCCCCCAAGCGGGAGGGCCCGGGGAGACCCAGTACTTC. Translating it yields CAWSPQAGGPGETQYF.

The V call is TRBV27, the J call TRBJ1-1; D remains ambiguous. V was cut by 3 bases and J by 10 bases, with 12 bases left in between. This CDR3 comprises 12 residues. Germline V lookup: CDR1 MNHEY, CDR2 SMNVEV (reference sequence). The CDR3 here is CASSFPRFLAFF. DNA of the CDR3: TGTGCCAGCAGTTTCCCCCGATTTTTAGCTTTCTTT.

The V and J genes are TRBV6-5 and TRBJ2-7, with D perhaps being TRBD1 or TRBD2 (5 bases each). V lost 6 bases and J lost 3, with 15 bases in between. This CDR3 is 14 amino acids long. From germline, CDR1 is MNHEY and CDR2 SVGAGI. The CDR3 loop is CASSPRGGYYEQYF. The CDR3 DNA sequence: TGTGCCAGCAGCCCCCGGGGCGGATACTACGAGCAGTACTTC.

CDR3 coding DNA: TGTGCCAGCAGCTCAAACAGGGAAGGTGATCAGCCCCAGCATTTT. Its translation: CASSSNREGDQPQHF. The V call is TRBV5-6, the J call TRBJ1-5; TRBD1 might be the D (6 bases). Trimming cost V 3 bases and J 5 bases, with 15 bases left between them. CDR3 length: 15 amino acids. Germline V gene lookup returns CDR1 SGHDT and CDR2 YYEEEE.

The chain couples TRBV4-1 to TRBJ1-5; weak D call: TRBD1 (6 bases). Germline lookup yields CDR1 MGHRA and CDR2 YSYEKL. V lost 2 bases, J lost 2 bases, and 16 bases lay in between. CDR3 length equals 17 residues. In DNA, the CDR3 is TGCGCCAGCAGCCAACTATGGGGGGCGGGGGGCAATCAGCCCCAGCATTTT. It codes for CASSQLWGAGGNQPQHF.

The chain links TRBV4-1 to TRBJ2-1; possibly TRBD2 for D (6 bases). This CDR3 contains 17 residues. The germline V and J ends were trimmed by 1 base and 4 bases, with 17 bases remaining between them. The V gene's germline CDR1 is MGHRA and CDR2 YSYEKL. CDR3 amino acids: CASSQVPGGAGYNEQFF. For the CDR3, the DNA is TGCGCCAGCAGCCAAGTCCCCGGCGGTGCGGGATACAATGAGCAGTTCTTC.

This chain uses TRBV9 with TRBJ1-5; TRBD1 might be the D (6 bases). The V end was cut by 4 bases, the J end by 4 bases, with 9 bases between. This CDR3 has 13 amino acids. Per the germline V gene, CDR1 is SGDLS and CDR2 is YYNGEE. The CDR3 DNA reads as TGTGCCAGCAGCTTTACAGGGAATCAGCCCCAGCATTTT. Translating it yields CASSFTGNQPQHF. The full variable domain, in which reference TRBV9 and TRBJ1-5 provide the parts outside the CDR3, is DSGVTQTPKHLITATGQRVTLRCSPRSGDLSVYWYQQSLDQGLQFLIQYYNGEERAKGNILERFSAQQFPDLHSELNLSSLELGDSALYFCASSFTGNQPQHFGDGTRLSIL.

The gene calls are TRBV5-1 and TRBJ1-4; D gene ambiguous. Germline V gene data show CDR1 as SGHRS and CDR2 as YFSETQ. The CDR3 runs 13 residues. Trimming took 0 bases from V and 5 from J, leaving 5 bases between them. This CDR3 reads CASSLAPNEKLFF. In DNA, the CDR3 is TGCGCCAGCAGCTTGGCCCCCAATGAAAAACTGTTTTTT.

The V gene is TRBV7-9, the J gene TRBJ2-4, with D tentatively TRBD1 (5 bases). V was cut by 8 bases and J by 9 bases, with 17 bases left in between. The CDR3 consists of 13 residues. Per the germline V gene, CDR1 is SEHNR and CDR2 is FQNEAQ (reference sequence). CDR3 sequence: CASQQVPKGIQYF. In DNA, the CDR3 is TGTGCCAGCCAACAGGTACCCAAGGGCATTCAGTACTTC.

The chain joins TRBV5-1 to TRBJ2-1, with 7 positions matching TRBD2. This CDR3 contains 16 residues. The germline gives CDR1 SGHRS, CDR2 YFSETQ. The V gene end was trimmed by 0 bases and the J gene end by 2 bases; junction bases not matched to a gene: 5. The CDR3 reads CASSLAGTTTYNEQFF. CDR3 DNA: TGCGCCAGCAGCTTGGCCGGGACTACCACCTACAATGAGCAGTTCTTC.

V is TRBV7-9 and J is TRBJ1-1; a possible D gene is TRBD1 (5 bases). V lost 6 bases, J lost 3 bases, and 14 bases lay in between. The V gene's germline CDR1 is SEHNR and CDR2 FQNEAQ (reference sequence). The CDR3 has 14 amino acids. CDR3 nucleotides: TGTGCCAGCAGATCAAGACAGAGGGACACTGAAGCTTTCTTT. Translating it yields CASRSRQRDTEAFF.

The CDR3, as DNA: TGTGCCAGCAGTTACGAGAGGGGGAACACTGAAGCTTTCTTT. Encoded protein: CASSYERGNTEAFF. The chain is built from TRBV6-6 and TRBJ1-1; D is possibly TRBD1 (5 bases). Germline V gene lookup returns CDR1 MNHNY and CDR2 SVGAGI (reference sequence). This CDR3 has 14 residues. The V and J ends lost 2 bases and 1 base respectively, with 8 bases between them.

This clone was detected once. The J gene is TRBJ2-7, the V gene TRBV11-2; 7 positions agree with TRBD1. V lost 5 bases and J lost 1; bases outside the gene matches: 8. CDR1 SGHAT and CDR2 FQNNGV come from the germline V gene. The CDR3 consists of 15 residues. For the CDR3, the DNA is TGTGCCAGCAGCCTGCGGACAGGTTCATCCTACGAGCAGTACTTC. Its protein product is CASSLRTGSSYEQYF.

V gene TRBV9 combines with J gene TRBJ1-2; D uncertain. The CDR3 is 12 amino acids. CDR1 is SGDLS, CDR2 YYNGEE, per germline. Deletions cut 3 bases from V and 8 bases from J, with 11 bases between. The CDR3: CASSALVGGYTF. In DNA form, the CDR3 reads TGTGCCAGCAGCGCCCTCGTGGGCGGCTACACCTTC.

The chain links TRBV2 to TRBJ2-1; the match to TRBD2 covers 8 bases. Germline CDR1 reads SNHLY; CDR2 reads FYNNEI. The V gene end was trimmed by 5 bases and the J gene end by 9 bases; junction bases not matched to a gene: 6. This CDR3 spans 13 amino acids. CDR3 sequence: CASSTTGGVEQFF. DNA for the CDR3: TGTGCCAGCAGTACGACGGGAGGGGTTGAGCAGTTCTTC. The entire variable domain, with the rest obtained from reference TRBV2 and TRBJ2-1, is as follows: EPEVTQTPSHQVTQMGQEVILRCVPISNHLYFYWYRQILGQKVEFLVSFYNNEISEKSEIFDDQFSVERPDGSNFTLKIRSTKLEDSAMYFCASSTTGGVEQFFGPGTRLTVL.

This rearrangement joins TRBV7-2 to TRBJ1-2; 8 bases map to TRBD1. The CDR3 is 13 residues long. Unmatched junction bases numbered 3, after V lost 5 bases and J lost 4 bases. Germline V gene sequence: CDR1 SGHTA, CDR2 FQGNSA. In DNA form, the CDR3 reads TGTGCCAGCAGCCCCGACAGGGGCTATGGCTACACCTTC. It encodes CASSPDRGYGYTF. The whole variable domain, filled in from reference TRBV7-2 and TRBJ1-2, reads GAGVSQSPSNKVTEKGKDVELRCDPISGHTALYWYRQSLGQGLEFLIYFQGNSAPDKSGLPSDRFSAERTGGSVSTLTIQRTQQEDSAVYLCASSPDRGYGYTFGSGTRLTVV.

The gene calls are TRBV5-1 and TRBJ1-1; D is uncertain. CDR1 is SGHRS, CDR2 YFSETQ, per germline. The CDR3 contains 14 residues. Trimming shortened V by 0 bases and J by 2 bases, and 8 bases separated the two germline ends. DNA for the CDR3: TGCGCCAGCAGCTTGGAAGGGTACAACACTGAAGCTTTCTTT. It codes for CASSLEGYNTEAFF. Full variable domain (rest looked up from reference TRBV5-1 and TRBJ1-1): KAGVTQTPRYLIKTRGQQVTLSCSPISGHRSVSWYQQTPGQGLQFLFEYFSETQRNKGNFPGRFSGRQFSNSRSEMNVSTLELGDSALYLCASSLEGYNTEAFFGQGTRLTVV.

The rearrangement links TRBV6-5 to TRBJ1-1; D is undetermined. The length of the CDR3 is 14 residues. Trimming took 0 bases from V and 1 from J, leaving 6 bases between them. Germline V CDR1 and CDR2: MNHEY, SVGAGI. The CDR3 region is CASSYSWQNTEAFF. Here the CDR3 DNA reads TGTGCCAGCAGTTACTCTTGGCAGAACACTGAAGCTTTCTTT.

The chain combines TRBV28 with TRBJ1-4, with D maybe TRBD1 (6 bases). From germline, CDR1 is MDHEN and CDR2 SYDVKM. The CDR3 extends over 15 amino acids. Trimming left V 5 bases short and J 6 bases short, with 16 bases between. The CDR3 loop reads CASSRWGQGYEKLFF. In nucleotides, the CDR3 is TGTGCCAGCAGTAGGTGGGGGCAGGGGTATGAAAAACTGTTTTTT.

This clone was seen more than once but under ten times. This CDR3 is CASSLGRLNEQFF. The CDR3 DNA reads as TGTGCCAGCAGCTTAGGCCGGCTCAATGAGCAGTTCTTC. V gene TRBV7-2 combines with J gene TRBJ2-1; D is ambiguous. The ends were cut back, 1 base at V and 6 bases at J, with 7 bases in the middle. CDR1 is SGHTA and CDR2 is FQGNSA in the germline V gene. The CDR3 extends over 13 amino acids.